These 9 T cell receptor beta chains came from one sample sequenced in a study of cytomegalovirus exposure and HLA in healthy donors. Use of 60 Vbeta and 13 Jbeta primers characterized the PCR. Profiled with immunoSEQ multiplex PCR; TCRdb holds only in-frame clones, not every one. The repertoire holds about 150,000 clones, with around 84% as singletons. The sample comprised PBMCs. The receptors originated from a man under 40 in good health and CMV-seropositive.

V gene TRBV11-3 combines with J gene TRBJ2-2; 10 bases agree with TRBD1. The CDR3 is 17 residues long. Germline V gives CDR1 SGHNT, CDR2 YENEEA. J lost 5 bases, V lost 5 bases, and 11 bases had no gene match. CDR3 sequence (DNA): TGTGCCAGCAGCGGGGGACTCGACAGGGGGCAAACCGGGGAGCTGTTTTTT. Residues: CASSGGLDRGQTGELFF. The full variable domain, with the rest looked up from reference TRBV11-3 and TRBJ2-2, is EAGVVQSPRYKIIEKKQPVAFWCNPISGHNTLYWYLQNLGQGPELLIRYENEEAVDDSQLPKDRFSAERLKGVDSTLKIQPAELGDSAVYLCASSGGLDRGQTGELFFGEGSRLTVL.

The chain employs TRBV2 and TRBJ1-5, with D perhaps matching TRBD1 (6 bases). CDR1 is SNHLY, CDR2 FYNNEI, per germline. The CDR3 is 15 amino acids. Trimming left V 2 bases short and J 3 bases short, with 11 bases between. The CDR3, as DNA: TGTGCCAGCAGTGAACAGGGGCCTTACAATCAGCCCCAGCATTTT. Amino acid sequence: CASSEQGPYNQPQHF. Full variable domain (outside the CDR3, taken from reference TRBV2 and TRBJ1-5): EPEVTQTPSHQVTQMGQEVILRCVPISNHLYFYWYRQILGQKVEFLVSFYNNEISEKSEIFDDQFSVERPDGSNFTLKIRSTKLEDSAMYFCASSEQGPYNQPQHFGDGTRLSIL.

This clone is a singleton in its sample. The sample contains more than one DNA sequence encoding this CDR3. The chain combines TRBV29-1 with TRBJ1-3; maybe TRBD1 (5 bases). Deletions cut 4 bases from V and 0 bases from J, with 10 bases between. Germline lookup yields CDR1 SQVTM and CDR2 ANQGSEA. CDR3 length: 14 amino acids. This CDR3 is CSVAQGSSGNTIYF. The CDR3 region has the DNA TGCAGCGTTGCCCAGGGCAGCTCTGGAAACACCATATATTTT.

The chain links TRBV6-5 to TRBJ1-1, with D maybe TRBD1 (6 bases). The germline CDR1 and CDR2 sequences are MNHEY and SVGAGI. Between the trimmed V and J ends, which lost 2 bases and 0 bases, there was a span of 13 bases. The CDR3 covers 16 residues. CDR3 bases: TGTGCCAGCAGTTACCGCCAGGGGCCAATGAACACTGAAGCTTTCTTT. Translating gives CASSYRQGPMNTEAFF.

This clone was picked up a small number of times. The chain uses TRBV6-5 and TRBJ1-5, with 7 bases identical to TRBD1. The CDR3 consists of 14 residues. J gave up 7 bases and V 5 bases, and 8 bases lay outside the gene matches. Germline V gene data show CDR1 as MNHEY and CDR2 as SVGAGI. The CDR3 DNA is TGTGCCAGCAGTCCCGACAGGGTCTACCAGCCCCAGCATTTT. Encoded protein: CASSPDRVYQPQHF.

The chain has TRBV4-2 and TRBJ1-1; 10 bases are a match to TRBD1. V dropped 4 bases and J dropped 8; count of bases not matched to a gene: 1. CDR1 and CDR2 (germline): LGHNA, YNFKEQ. This CDR3 has 12 amino acids. This CDR3 is CASSPGQGEAFF. The CDR3 nucleotides read TGTGCCAGCAGCCCGGGACAGGGGGAAGCTTTCTTT.

The chain is built from TRBV7-9 and TRBJ2-1, with TRBD1 as a possible D gene (6 bases). There are 15 residues in the CDR3. V was pared by 5 bases and J by 8 bases, with 19 bases between. Germline loops: CDR1 SEHNR, CDR2 FQNEAQ (reference sequence). CDR3 nucleotides: TGTGCCAGCAGCCCAGGGGCGGTCCCCCAGCATGAGCAGTTCTTC. Amino acids: CASSPGAVPQHEQFF.

This clone was seen once. The J gene is TRBJ2-1, the V gene TRBV10-3; TRBD2 matches 13 bases. The ends lost 5 bases at V and 8 bases at J; junction bases unmatched: 6. Looked up from germline, CDR1 is ENHRY and CDR2 is SYGVKD. The CDR3 covers 15 residues. The CDR3 here is CAISTGTSGMDEQFF. The CDR3 DNA sequence: TGTGCCATCAGTACCGGGACTAGCGGGATGGATGAGCAGTTCTTC.

The J gene is TRBJ1-1, the V gene TRBV5-1, with 8 positions matching TRBD1. The CDR3 runs to 12 residues. The junction had 0 bases not matched to a gene; V was cut back by 0 bases and J by 8 bases. Germline CDR1 is SGHRS and CDR2 is YFSETQ. The CDR3 region is CASSLGQGEAFF. The CDR3 DNA follows: TGCGCCAGCAGCTTGGGACAGGGGGAAGCTTTCTTT.